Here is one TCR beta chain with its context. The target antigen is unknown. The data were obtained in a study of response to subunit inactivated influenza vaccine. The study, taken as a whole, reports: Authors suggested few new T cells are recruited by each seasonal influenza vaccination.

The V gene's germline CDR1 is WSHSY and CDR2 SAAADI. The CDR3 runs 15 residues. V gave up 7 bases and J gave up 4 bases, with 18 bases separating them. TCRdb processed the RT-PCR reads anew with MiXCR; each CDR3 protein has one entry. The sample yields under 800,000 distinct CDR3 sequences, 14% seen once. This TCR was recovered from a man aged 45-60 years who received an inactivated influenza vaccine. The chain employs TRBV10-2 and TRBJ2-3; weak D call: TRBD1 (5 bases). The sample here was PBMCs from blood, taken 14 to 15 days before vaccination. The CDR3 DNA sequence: TGCGCCAGCATCCAAGGAGCAGGGTGGGCAGATACGCAGTATTTT. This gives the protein CASIQGAGWADTQYF.